Listed below are T cell receptor beta chains from one sample, sequenced in a study of regulatory T cells in long-lasting Graves disease. TCRdb processed the multiplex PCR reads anew with MiXCR; each CDR3 protein has one entry. The repertoire consists of about 470,000 distinct CDR3 sequences, with about 16% occurring once and the leading ten covering over 15%. This same sample was also taken into another study, of T cells in Graves' hyperthyroidism and ophthalmopathy.

The input for sequencing was peripheral blood mononuclear cells (PBMCs), taken at new diagnosis, from a patient treated with antithyroid drugs. The receptors stem from a woman aged 25 to 39 with Graves disease. Each CDR3 is given with its conserved first and last residue. The D gene is left open where the match is weak. Size tells how often a clone was seen (once, few, many) or the class of an expanded clone, and some rows leave it out.

CDR3aa: CSARKTGGSGNTIYF
CDR3nt: TGCAGTGCTAGAAAGACAGGGGGCTCTGGAAACACCATATATTTT
abundance: few
d_gene: TRBD1
j_gene: TRBJ1-3
v_gene: TRBV20-1

CDR3aa: CASEPLAKNIQYF
CDR3nt: TGTGCCAGCGAACCTCTAGCCAAAAACATTCAGTACTTC
abundance: many
d_gene: .
j_gene: TRBJ2-4
v_gene: TRBV11-3

CDR3aa: CVTRREGLPLEQYF
CDR3nt: TGTGTCACTAGACGGGAGGGACTACCCCTCGAGCAGTACTTC
abundance: many
d_gene: TRBD2
j_gene: TRBJ2-7
v_gene: TRBV6-2/TRBV6-3

CDR3aa: CASSLAGTLGEQYF
CDR3nt: TGCGCCAGCAGCTTGGCCGGAACATTGGGCGAGCAGTACTTC
abundance: many
d_gene: .
j_gene: TRBJ2-7
v_gene: TRBV5-1

CDR3aa: CASSLAQNTEAFF
CDR3nt: TGTGCCAGCAGCTTAGCGCAGAACACTGAAGCTTTCTTT
abundance: many
d_gene: .
j_gene: TRBJ1-1
v_gene: TRBV7-8

CDR3aa: CASSSGVKGGTDTQYF
CDR3nt: TGCGCCAGCAGCTCCGGAGTGAAGGGGGGCACAGATACGCAGTATTTT
abundance: few
d_gene: .
j_gene: TRBJ2-3
v_gene: TRBV5-1

CDR3aa: CAWKTVFEQYF
CDR3nt: TGTGCCTGGAAGACGGTTTTCGAGCAGTACTTC
abundance: few
d_gene: .
j_gene: TRBJ2-7
v_gene: TRBV30

CDR3aa: CASSSVIDTQYF
CDR3nt: TGTGCCAGCAGCTCCGTTATAGATACGCAGTATTTT
abundance: many
d_gene: .
j_gene: TRBJ2-3
v_gene: TRBV5-8

CDR3aa: CASSYLVGSGSTGELFF
CDR3nt: TGTGCCAGCAGCTACCTAGTCGGTAGCGGGAGCACCGGGGAGCTGTTTTTT
abundance: many
d_gene: TRBD2
j_gene: TRBJ2-2
v_gene: TRBV14

CDR3aa: CATSRWGADTGELFF
CDR3nt: TGTGCCACCAGCAGATGGGGGGCGGACACCGGGGAGCTGTTTTTT
abundance: .
d_gene: .
j_gene: TRBJ2-2
v_gene: TRBV15

CDR3aa: CSVSETNYGYTF
CDR3nt: TGCAGCGTTTCAGAAACTAACTATGGCTACACCTTC
abundance: .
d_gene: .
j_gene: TRBJ1-2
v_gene: TRBV29-1

CDR3aa: CASSTRQGIDTEAFF
CDR3nt: TGTGCCAGCAGTACTCGACAGGGGATAGACACTGAAGCTTTCTTT
abundance: many
d_gene: TRBD1
j_gene: TRBJ1-1
v_gene: TRBV12-3/TRBV12-4

CDR3aa: CSALSGMSYEQYF
CDR3nt: TGCAGTGCCCTTAGCGGAATGTCCTACGAGCAGTACTTC
abundance: few
d_gene: .
j_gene: TRBJ2-7
v_gene: TRBV20-1

CDR3aa: CASEGGQTSVRADTQYF
CDR3nt: TGTGCCAGTGAGGGGGGCCAGACTTCCGTGAGGGCAGATACGCAGTATTTT
abundance: many
d_gene: .
j_gene: TRBJ2-3
v_gene: TRBV2

CDR3aa: CSAAAGGNTGELFF
CDR3nt: TGCAGTGCCGCAGCGGGAGGAAACACCGGGGAGCTGTTTTTT
abundance: many
d_gene: TRBD2
j_gene: TRBJ2-2
v_gene: TRBV20-1

CDR3aa: CASSPAIQETQYF
CDR3nt: TGTGCCAGCTCACCTGCGATCCAAGAGACCCAGTACTTC
abundance: many
d_gene: .
j_gene: TRBJ2-5
v_gene: TRBV18

CDR3aa: CASSVPTSGLTDTQYF
CDR3nt: TGTGCCAGCAGTGTACCGACTAGCGGCCTCACAGATACGCAGTATTTT
abundance: many
d_gene: TRBD2
j_gene: TRBJ2-3
v_gene: TRBV12-3/TRBV12-4

CDR3aa: CASSFTGATNEKLFF
CDR3nt: TGTGCCAGCAGCTTCACGGGTGCAACTAATGAAAAACTGTTTTTT
abundance: few
d_gene: .
j_gene: TRBJ1-4
v_gene: TRBV7-9

CDR3aa: CASSPRTGTETQYF
CDR3nt: TGTGCCAGCAGTCCCAGGACAGGGACCGAGACCCAGTACTTC
abundance: many
d_gene: TRBD1
j_gene: TRBJ2-5
v_gene: TRBV28

CDR3aa: CATSTRQSSGANVLTF
CDR3nt: TGTGCCACCAGCACTCGACAATCCTCTGGGGCCAACGTCCTGACTTTC
abundance: .
d_gene: .
j_gene: TRBJ2-6
v_gene: TRBV15

CDR3aa: CATSRGGTDGNTIYF
CDR3nt: TGTGCCACCAGCAGAGGAGGGACAGATGGAAACACCATATATTTT
abundance: .
d_gene: TRBD1
j_gene: TRBJ1-3
v_gene: TRBV15

CDR3aa: CASSHIGTGINNEQFF
CDR3nt: TGTGCCAGCAGCCATATTGGGACAGGGATAAACAATGAGCAGTTCTTC
abundance: many
d_gene: TRBD1
j_gene: TRBJ2-1
v_gene: TRBV7-2

CDR3aa: CASIATAQGPQETQYF
CDR3nt: TGTGCCAGCATCGCGACAGCGCAGGGACCACAAGAGACCCAGTACTTC
abundance: many
d_gene: .
j_gene: TRBJ2-5
v_gene: TRBV2

CDR3aa: CASSLTSGRTGELFF
CDR3nt: TGCGCCAGCAGCTTAACCAGCGGGAGGACCGGGGAGCTGTTTTTT
abundance: many
d_gene: TRBD2
j_gene: TRBJ2-2
v_gene: TRBV5-1

CDR3aa: CARGTVYEQYF
CDR3nt: TGCGCCAGGGGGACAGTCTACGAGCAGTACTTC
abundance: many
d_gene: TRBD1
j_gene: TRBJ2-7
v_gene: TRBV10-1

CDR3aa: CAISDRRDRGSYEQYF
CDR3nt: TGTGCCATCAGTGATCGCCGGGACAGGGGGTCCTACGAGCAGTACTTC
abundance: .
d_gene: TRBD1
j_gene: TRBJ2-7
v_gene: TRBV10-3

CDR3aa: CASSYPLPADGYTF
CDR3nt: TGTGCCAGCAGTTACCCCCTCCCCGCGGATGGCTACACCTTC
abundance: .
d_gene: .
j_gene: TRBJ1-2
v_gene: TRBV6-5

CDR3aa: CASSIEGKSEQFF
CDR3nt: TGTGCCAGTAGTATAGAGGGGAAGTCTGAGCAGTTCTTC
abundance: .
d_gene: .
j_gene: TRBJ2-1
v_gene: TRBV19

CDR3aa: CASSYSRDSYEQYF
CDR3nt: TGTGCCAGCAGTTACTCGCGAGACAGCTACGAGCAGTACTTC
abundance: few
d_gene: .
j_gene: TRBJ2-7
v_gene: TRBV6-5

CDR3aa: CASSPPPLDYEQYF
CDR3nt: TGTGCCAGCAGTCCTCCCCCGTTAGACTACGAGCAGTACTTC
abundance: many
d_gene: .
j_gene: TRBJ2-7
v_gene: TRBV28

CDR3aa: CSVEGQMNTEAFF
CDR3nt: TGCAGCGTTGAAGGACAGATGAACACTGAAGCTTTCTTT
abundance: many
d_gene: .
j_gene: TRBJ1-1
v_gene: TRBV29-1

CDR3aa: CASSTLTGGPNQPQHF
CDR3nt: TGTGCCAGCAGTACCTTAACAGGGGGCCCAAATCAGCCCCAGCATTTT
abundance: many
d_gene: TRBD1
j_gene: TRBJ1-5
v_gene: TRBV27

CDR3aa: CASSLKATGELFF
CDR3nt: TGTGCCAGCAGTTTAAAAGCCACCGGGGAGCTGTTTTTT
abundance: few
d_gene: .
j_gene: TRBJ2-2
v_gene: TRBV12-3/TRBV12-4